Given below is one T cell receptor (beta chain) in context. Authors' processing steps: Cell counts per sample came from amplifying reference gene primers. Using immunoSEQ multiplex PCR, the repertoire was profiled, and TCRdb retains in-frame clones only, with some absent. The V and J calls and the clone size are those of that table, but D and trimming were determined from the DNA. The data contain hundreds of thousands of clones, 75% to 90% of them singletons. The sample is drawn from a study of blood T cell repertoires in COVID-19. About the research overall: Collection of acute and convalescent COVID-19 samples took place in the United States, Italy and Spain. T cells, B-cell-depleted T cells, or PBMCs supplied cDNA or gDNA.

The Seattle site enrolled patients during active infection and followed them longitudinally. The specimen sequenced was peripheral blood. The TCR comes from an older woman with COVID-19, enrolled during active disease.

The CDR3 bases are TGTGCCAGCAGCTTGGGTCTAGCGGGGGCCGTTTACAATGAGCAGTTCTTC. Its translation is CASSLGLAGAVYNEQFF. V gene TRBV5-4 combines with J gene TRBJ2-1, with TRBD2 matching 10 bases. The CDR3 totals 17 residues. Germline trimming cut 0 bases from V and 4 bases from J; bases unmatched to any gene: 7. Germline V lookup: CDR1 SGHNT, CDR2 YYREEE (reference sequence).